This T cell receptor beta chain was identified during a study of metastatic and nonmetastatic thyroid tumors. The wider study: Across peripheral blood and tumor or nodule tissue samples taken from malignant and benign thyroid patients, the repertoires were compared with one another. General observations from the study: The reported finding was significantly higher TCR beta diversity in malignant thyroid tumors relative to benign nodules, in blood and tumor.

Germline CDR1 reads MNHEY; CDR2 reads SMNVEV (reference sequence). This CDR3 region has 14 residues. TCRdb re-analyzed the PCR reads using MiXCR. This sample yields about 59,000 clones, of which 15% to 20% are seen a single time; less than 9.5% belongs to the top ten. Remarks on this clone: The antigen is undetermined. Mismatch with germline at one junction end may stem from a read error.

All patients reached thyroid surgery having received no treatment beforehand. V is TRBV27 and J is TRBJ2-7, with TRBD1 matching 7 bases. Sequencing was carried out using blood. The TCR comes from a male donor with papillary thyroid cancer or a benign thyroid nodule (not recorded which). Some clones in this sample may be carry-over from other donors' samples. The DNA for the CDR3 is TGTGCCAGCAGTTCATTAGGGGGCTCCCACGAGCAGTACTTC. Encoded protein: CASSSLGGSHEQYF.